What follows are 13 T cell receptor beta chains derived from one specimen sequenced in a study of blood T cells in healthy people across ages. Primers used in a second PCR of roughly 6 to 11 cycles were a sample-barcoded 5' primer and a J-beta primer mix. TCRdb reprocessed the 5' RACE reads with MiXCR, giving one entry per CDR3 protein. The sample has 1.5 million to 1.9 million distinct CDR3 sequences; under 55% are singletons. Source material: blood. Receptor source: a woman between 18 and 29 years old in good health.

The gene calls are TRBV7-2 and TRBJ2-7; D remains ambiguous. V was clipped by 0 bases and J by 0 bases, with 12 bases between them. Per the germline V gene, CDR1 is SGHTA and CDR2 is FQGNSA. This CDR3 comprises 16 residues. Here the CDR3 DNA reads TGTGCCAGCAGCTTAGCGCACGGGTTCAGCTCCTACGAGCAGTACTTC. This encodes CASSLAHGFSSYEQYF. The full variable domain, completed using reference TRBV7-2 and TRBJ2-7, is GAGVSQSPSNKVTEKGKDVELRCDPISGHTALYWYRQSLGQGLEFLIYFQGNSAPDKSGLPSDRFSAERTGGSVSTLTIQRTQQEDSAVYLCASSLAHGFSSYEQYFGPGTRLTVT.

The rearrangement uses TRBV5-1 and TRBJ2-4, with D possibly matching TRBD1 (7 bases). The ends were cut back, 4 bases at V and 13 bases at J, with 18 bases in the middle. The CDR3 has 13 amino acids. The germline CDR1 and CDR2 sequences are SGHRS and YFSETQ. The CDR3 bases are TGCGCCAGCAGCACAGGGGACGGTCGGGAGCAGTACTTC. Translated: CASSTGDGREQYF.

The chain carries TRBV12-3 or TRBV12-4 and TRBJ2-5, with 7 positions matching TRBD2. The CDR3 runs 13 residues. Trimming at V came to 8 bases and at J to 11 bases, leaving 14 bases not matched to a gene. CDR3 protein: CASCRAGAYGQYF. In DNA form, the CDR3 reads TGTGCCAGCTGTAGGGCGGGAGCCTACGGGCAGTACTTC.

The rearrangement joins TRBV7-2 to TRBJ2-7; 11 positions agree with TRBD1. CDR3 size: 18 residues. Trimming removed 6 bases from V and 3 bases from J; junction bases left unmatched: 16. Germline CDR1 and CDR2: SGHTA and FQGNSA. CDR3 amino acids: CASRRTGGADGSFYEQYF. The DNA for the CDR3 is TGTGCCAGCAGACGGACAGGGGGCGCGGACGGGTCTTTCTACGAGCAGTACTTC.

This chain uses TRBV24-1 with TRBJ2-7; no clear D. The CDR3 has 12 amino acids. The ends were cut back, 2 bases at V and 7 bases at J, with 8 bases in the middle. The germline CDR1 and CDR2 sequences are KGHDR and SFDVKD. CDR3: CATSDSSSEQYF. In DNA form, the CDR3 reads TGTGCCACCAGTGATTCGTCTTCTGAGCAGTACTTC.

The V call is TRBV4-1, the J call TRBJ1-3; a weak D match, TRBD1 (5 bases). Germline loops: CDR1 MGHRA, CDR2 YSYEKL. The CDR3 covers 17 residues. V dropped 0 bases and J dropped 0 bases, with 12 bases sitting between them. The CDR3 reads CASSQDRGAYSGNTIYF. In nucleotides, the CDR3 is TGCGCCAGCAGCCAAGATCGAGGGGCCTACTCTGGAAACACCATATATTTT.

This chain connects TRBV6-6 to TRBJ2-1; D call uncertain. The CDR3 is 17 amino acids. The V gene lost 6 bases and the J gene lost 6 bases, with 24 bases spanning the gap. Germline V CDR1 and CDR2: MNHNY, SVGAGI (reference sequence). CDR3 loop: CASSRASFRVRGNEQFF. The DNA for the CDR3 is TGTGCCAGCAGCCGCGCCTCATTTAGGGTACGTGGCAATGAGCAGTTCTTC.

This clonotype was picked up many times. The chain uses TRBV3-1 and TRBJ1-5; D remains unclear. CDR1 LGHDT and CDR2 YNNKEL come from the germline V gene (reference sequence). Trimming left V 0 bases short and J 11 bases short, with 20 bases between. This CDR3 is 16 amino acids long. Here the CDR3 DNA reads TGTGCCAGCAGCCAAGAGGTTGCTGGCGACGTATCGACCCAGCATTTT. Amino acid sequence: CASSQEVAGDVSTQHF.

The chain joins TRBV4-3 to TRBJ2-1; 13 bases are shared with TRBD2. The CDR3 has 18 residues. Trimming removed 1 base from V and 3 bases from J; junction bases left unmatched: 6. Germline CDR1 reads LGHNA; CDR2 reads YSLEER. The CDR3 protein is CASSQAPGLAGIYNEQFF. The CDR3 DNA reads TGCGCCAGCAGCCAAGCTCCGGGACTAGCGGGAATCTACAATGAGCAGTTCTTC.

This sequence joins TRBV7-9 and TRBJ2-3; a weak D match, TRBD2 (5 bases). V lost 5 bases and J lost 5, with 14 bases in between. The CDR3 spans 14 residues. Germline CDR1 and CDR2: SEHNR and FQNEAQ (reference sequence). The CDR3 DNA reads TGTGCCAGCAGCCGGGATTGGGCAGAAGATACGCAGTATTTT. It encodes CASSRDWAEDTQYF.

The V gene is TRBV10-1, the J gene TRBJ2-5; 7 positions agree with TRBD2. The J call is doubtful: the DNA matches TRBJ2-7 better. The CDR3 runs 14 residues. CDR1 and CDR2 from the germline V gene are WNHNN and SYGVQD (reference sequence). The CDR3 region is CASGDRDYPYEQYF. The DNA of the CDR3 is TGCGCCAGCGGGGACCGGGACTACCCCTACGAGCAGTACTTC.

The CDR3 reads CAWNRAGRNEQFF. CDR3 bases: TGTGCCTGGAACCGAGCAGGGCGCAATGAGCAGTTCTTC. This chain links TRBV30 with TRBJ2-1, with a tentative D call TRBD1 (5 bases). V lost 4 bases and J lost 6, with 13 bases in between. Germline-derived CDR1 and CDR2 are GTSNPN and SVGIG (reference sequence). This CDR3 comprises 13 residues.

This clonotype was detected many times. The CDR3 is CASSQGSSGQETQYF. The CDR3 DNA follows: TGCGCCAGCAGCCAAGGCTCTAGCGGGCAAGAGACCCAGTACTTC. The V call is TRBV4-1, the J call TRBJ2-5; 8 bases align to TRBD2. Germline loops: CDR1 MGHRA, CDR2 YSYEKL. CDR3 size: 15 residues. V lost 1 base, J lost 2 bases, and 3 bases stayed unmatched.